This T cell receptor beta chain was observed in a study of T cell repertoires in cytomegalovirus infection. Study-wide background: Carrying CMV and the relevant HLA type showed in public TCR beta signatures.

Whole-study findings and limits: HLA-C-restricted CMV clonotypes gave the most frequent clonotype in two of eight donors.

About this clonotype: Its cognate antigen is unknown.

This CDR3 has 16 amino acids. V lost 6 bases and J lost 0, with 15 bases in between. CDR1 is MNHNS and CDR2 is SASEGT in the germline V gene. MiXCR was run by TCRdb on the reads, yielding one entry per CDR3 protein. Of roughly 720,000 distinct CDR3 sequences in the sample, 35% are singletons; the top ten hold 2.8%. This sequence was found in a human donor in good health (CMV status not recorded). Some clones in this sample may be carry-over from other donors' samples. Material for sequencing was PBMCs. The J gene is TRBJ2-4, the V gene TRBV6-1, with D unresolved. DNA of the CDR3: TGTGCCAGCAGCGCTGGGGTCCCCAAAGCCAAAAACATTCAGTACTTC. Residues: CASSAGVPKAKNIQYF.